One sample yielded the 8 T cell receptor beta chains listed below, sequenced in a study of T cell responses to AZD1222 COVID-19 vaccine. The method was immunoSEQ multiplex PCR; TCRdb's version includes in-frame clones alone and lacks a portion of them. The table lists about 120,000 clones, roughly 87% of them singletons, with roughly 7.4% in the top ten. The sample in question was peripheral blood, obtained on day 0 of AZD1222 vaccination. The receptors stem from an adult in good health.

The chain employs TRBV28 and TRBJ2-1, with D unclear. Germline CDR1 and CDR2: MDHEN and SYDVKM. The V gene lost 3 bases and the J gene lost 10 bases, with 10 bases spanning the gap. CDR3 length: 12 amino acids. CDR3 amino acids: CASSLVLGEQFF. In DNA, the CDR3 is TGTGCCAGCAGTTTGGTGCTAGGGGAGCAGTTCTTC.

V gene TRBV2 combines with J gene TRBJ2-1; 7 nucleotides agree with TRBD2. This CDR3 is 12 amino acids long. The trim removed 11 bases at V and 4 bases at J, leaving 5 bases unmatched. CDR1 and CDR2 from the germline V gene are SNHLY and FYNNEI. The CDR3 nucleotides are TGTGCCGTTCTGGGACTATACAATGAGCAGTTCTTC. It codes for CAVLGLYNEQFF.

The rearrangement joins TRBV9 to TRBJ1-1; D remains ambiguous. The CDR3 extends over 13 amino acids. V lost 0 bases and J lost 4, with 7 bases in between. The germline gives CDR1 SGDLS, CDR2 YYNGEE. The CDR3 DNA is TGTGCCAGCAGCGTAGCTTCAGGCACTGAAGCTTTCTTT. It is translated as CASSVASGTEAFF.

This chain uses TRBV5-4 with TRBJ2-7; D is undetermined. CDR1 and CDR2 from the germline V gene are SGHNT and YYREEE (reference sequence). The CDR3 runs 13 residues. The germline V and J ends were trimmed by 7 bases and 2 bases, with 13 bases remaining between them. The CDR3 DNA follows: TGTGCCAGCCCCACGTGGTTAACCTACGAGCAGTACTTC. Translating gives CASPTWLTYEQYF.

Remarks on this clone: The same CDR3 can be traced to other DNA sequences in this sample. V gene TRBV14 combines with J gene TRBJ1-2; D is unresolved. Trimming left V 5 bases short and J 2 bases short, with 9 bases between. Germline CDR1 SGHDN, CDR2 FVKESK. The CDR3 runs to 13 residues. The DNA for the CDR3 is TGTGCCAGCAGCTTACAAGGGAACTATGGCTACACCTTC. Its translation: CASSLQGNYGYTF.

The chain employs TRBV5-1 and TRBJ2-4; D possibly corresponds to TRBD1 (6 bases). V gave up 3 bases and J gave up 8 bases, with 15 bases separating them. CDR3 length: 14 amino acids. Germline lookup yields CDR1 SGHRS and CDR2 YFSETQ. CDR3 in DNA: TGCGCCAGCAGCTATACAGGGTTACTGGACATTCAGTACTTC. It encodes CASSYTGLLDIQYF.

CDR3 nucleotides: TGCGCCAGCAGCCAGCCTCAGACGGCCTTCTATGGCTACACCTTC. The encoded protein is CASSQPQTAFYGYTF. The rearrangement links TRBV4-1 to TRBJ1-2; D remains ambiguous. This CDR3 is 15 amino acids long. V was trimmed by 3 bases and J by 4 bases, leaving 15 bases between them. From germline, CDR1 is MGHRA and CDR2 YSYEKL.

V and J are TRBV5-1 and TRBJ2-2; TRBD1 agrees at 7 bases. V lost 0 bases, J lost 8 bases, and 10 bases stayed unmatched. The CDR3 has 16 residues. In germline, CDR1 is SGHRS, CDR2 YFSETQ. The CDR3 loop reads CASSLESGGETGELFF. The CDR3 nucleotides read TGCGCCAGCAGCTTGGAGTCAGGGGGAGAAACTGGGGAGCTGTTTTTT.